Below are 5 T cell receptor beta chains sequenced from a single sample in a study of neoadjuvant anti-PD-1 for oral cavity cancer. The assay was immunoSEQ multiplex PCR, and TCRdb's table has in-frame clones only and misses some. The sample carries about 13,000 clones, roughly 70% recorded once. The time point: after neoadjuvant nivolumab, at surgical resection. This sample comprised PBMCs, obtained after nivolumab (anti-PD-1) treatment. The origin of the receptors is a person between 40 and 85 years old with oral cavity squamous cell carcinoma.

The chain carries TRBV19 and TRBJ1-4; TRBD1 is a possible D gene (5 bases). From germline, CDR1 is LNHDA and CDR2 SQIVND (reference sequence). This CDR3 has 15 amino acids. Trimming pared 5 bases from V and 2 bases from J, leaving 12 bases between. In nucleotides, the CDR3 is TGTGCCAGTAGTCCCGGGACGGCCACTAATGAAAAACTGTTTTTT. The encoded protein is CASSPGTATNEKLFF.

This clone was counted only a few times. J is TRBJ2-7 and V is TRBV5-8; 12 positions match TRBD2. Germline trimming cut 7 bases from V and 2 bases from J; bases unmatched to any gene: 13. The CDR3 runs to 17 residues. Germline CDR1 SGHTS, CDR2 YDEGEE. CDR3 amino acids: CASGNVVLAGGAYEQYF. DNA for the CDR3: TGTGCCAGCGGCAACGTCGTCCTAGCGGGAGGGGCCTACGAGCAGTACTTC.

J is TRBJ2-7 and V is TRBV29-1; D unresolved. Germline V gives CDR1 SQVTM, CDR2 ANQGSEA. Trimming stripped 4 bases from V and 0 bases from J, with 7 bases between. This CDR3 has 12 residues. Here the CDR3 DNA reads TGCAGCGTTGCGACTTTCTCCTACGAGCAGTACTTC. Translating it yields CSVATFSYEQYF.

This chain connects TRBV30 to TRBJ1-2, with 8 bases matching TRBD1. This CDR3 has 16 amino acids. Unmatched junction bases numbered 12, after V lost 5 bases and J lost 1 base. From germline, CDR1 is GTSNPN and CDR2 SVGIG (reference sequence). The CDR3 nucleotides read TGTGCCTGGTCCGGGACAGGTCTAAACAATAACTATGGCTACACCTTC. As protein: CAWSGTGLNNNYGYTF.

This clone was detected only once. The genes are TRBV28 and TRBJ2-7, with no clear D. The CDR3 totals 13 residues. In germline, CDR1 is MDHEN, CDR2 SYDVKM. V was trimmed by 3 bases and J by 6 bases, leaving 12 bases between them. In nucleotides, the CDR3 is TGTGCCAGCAGTTTGGAACAGCCGGCCGAGCAGTACTTC. Amino acid sequence: CASSLEQPAEQYF.